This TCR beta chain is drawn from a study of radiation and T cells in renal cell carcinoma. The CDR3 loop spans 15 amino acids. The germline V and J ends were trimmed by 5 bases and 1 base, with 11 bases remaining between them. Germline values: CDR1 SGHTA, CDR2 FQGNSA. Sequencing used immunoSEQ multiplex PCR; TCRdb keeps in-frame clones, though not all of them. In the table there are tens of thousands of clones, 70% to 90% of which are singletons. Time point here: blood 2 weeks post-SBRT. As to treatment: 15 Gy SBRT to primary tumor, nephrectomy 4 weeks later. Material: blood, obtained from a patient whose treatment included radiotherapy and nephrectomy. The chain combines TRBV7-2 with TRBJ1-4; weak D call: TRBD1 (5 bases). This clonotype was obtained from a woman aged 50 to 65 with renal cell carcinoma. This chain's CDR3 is CASSQQQETNEKLFF. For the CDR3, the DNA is TGTGCCAGCAGCCAGCAACAGGAAACTAATGAAAAACTGTTTTTT.